This T cell receptor (beta chain) originates from a study of cytomegalovirus exposure and HLA in healthy donors. Study overall: The 110 or so validation repertoires used a platform that matched the one used for the approximately 610 first-cohort repertoires, as a later analysis reported.

The data were produced by immunoSEQ multiplex PCR, yet TCRdb's version contains in-frame clones alone and is incomplete. This sample carries 95,000 to 120,000 clones, around 95% of them seen once, and the ten largest clones take roughly 0.67%. This CDR3 spans 16 amino acids. The V segment lost 6 bases and the J segment 4 bases; nucleotides outside the gene matches: 14. Germline CDR1 reads SGHTS; CDR2 reads YDEGEE. The clonotype comes from a woman younger than 35 in good health and CMV-seronegative. V is TRBV5-8 and J is TRBJ2-3, with TRBD2 matching 7 bases. What was sequenced was PBMCs. CDR3 sequence (DNA): TGTGCCAGCAACCTGGGCTCTGGCGGGGGTGCAGATACGCAGTATTTT. It specifies CASNLGSGGGADTQYF.